These T cell receptor beta chains were read from a single sample in a study of T-cell memory formation after mild COVID-19. Via MiXCR, TCRdb re-called the 5' RACE reads, giving one row per CDR3 protein. The sample records about 110,000 distinct CDR3 sequences, around 12% being singletons. The material sequenced was PBMCs or a T cell subset sorted from them (not recorded which). The receptors were sampled from an adult woman who had mild COVID-19 (a few samples of this study predate the infection). Cell type and time point are not known. Both conserved end residues are part of each CDR3. A D gene is named only where the DNA matches it firmly. Clone size, where shown, is once, few, many, or a class for clones that have expanded.

j_gene: TRBJ2-1
d_gene: TRBD2
len: 19
v_gene: TRBV10-3
abundance: few
CDR3nt: TGTGCCATCAGTGAGTCGGGCTGGGGCGTCGATAGCGGGGCTAATGAGCAGTTCTTC
CDR3aa: CAISESGWGVDSGANEQFF

j_gene: TRBJ2-2
d_gene: .
len: 11
v_gene: TRBV7-9
abundance: many
CDR3nt: TGTGCCAGCAGCTATTCCGGGGAGCTGTTTTTT
CDR3aa: CASSYSGELFF

j_gene: TRBJ2-2
d_gene: .
len: 16
v_gene: TRBV6-1
abundance: .
CDR3nt: TGTGCCAGCAGTGAAGCTGGAGGATTCGAGACCGGGGAGCTGTTTTTT
CDR3aa: CASSEAGGFETGELFF

j_gene: TRBJ2-7
d_gene: TRBD1
len: 14
v_gene: TRBV7-2
abundance: .
CDR3nt: TGTGCCAGCAGCTCGGGGACAGCCGGCTACGAGCAGTACTTC
CDR3aa: CASSSGTAGYEQYF

j_gene: TRBJ2-7
d_gene: TRBD1
len: 13
v_gene: TRBV29-1
abundance: .
CDR3nt: TGCAGCGGGGGACAGGGGGGCTCCTACGAGCAGTACTTC
CDR3aa: CSGGQGGSYEQYF

j_gene: TRBJ1-2
d_gene: .
len: 15
v_gene: TRBV6-2/TRBV6-3
abundance: .
CDR3nt: TGTGCCAGCAGCCTTACCACGACGGGGACGGGAGGCTACACCTTC
CDR3aa: CASSLTTTGTGGYTF

j_gene: TRBJ2-5
d_gene: TRBD2
len: 20
v_gene: TRBV7-8
abundance: few
CDR3nt: TGTGCCAGCAGCTCCCCCTCGGCTAGCGGGGGGCGAGAGGTAAAAGAGACCCAGTACTTC
CDR3aa: CASSSPSASGGREVKETQYF

j_gene: TRBJ2-7
d_gene: .
len: 11
v_gene: TRBV30
abundance: few
CDR3nt: TGTGCCTGGAGTGGATCCTACGAGCAGTACTTC
CDR3aa: CAWSGSYEQYF

j_gene: TRBJ2-7
d_gene: TRBD1
len: 14
v_gene: TRBV11-1
abundance: many
CDR3nt: TGTGCCAGCAGCTCCGACAGGGGGGCCTACGAGCAGTACTTC
CDR3aa: CASSSDRGAYEQYF

j_gene: TRBJ2-7
d_gene: .
len: 13
v_gene: TRBV7-9
abundance: few
CDR3nt: TGTGCCAGCAGCCTAACAGATTCCTACGAGCAGTACTTC
CDR3aa: CASSLTDSYEQYF

j_gene: TRBJ2-1
d_gene: .
len: 17
v_gene: TRBV12-3/TRBV12-4
abundance: .
CDR3nt: TGTGCCAGCAACGTCATAGGGGGAGGTAGGACCTACAATGAGCAGTTCTTC
CDR3aa: CASNVIGGGRTYNEQFF

j_gene: TRBJ2-5
d_gene: TRBD2
len: 15
v_gene: TRBV7-3
abundance: .
CDR3nt: TGTGCCAGCAGCTCCCTAGCGGGAGATAAAGAGACCCAGTACTTC
CDR3aa: CASSSLAGDKETQYF

j_gene: TRBJ2-6
d_gene: .
len: 16
v_gene: TRBV12-3/TRBV12-4
abundance: many
CDR3nt: TGTGCCAGCAGTACAGTTCCACCCACTGGGGCCAACGTCCTGACTTTC
CDR3aa: CASSTVPPTGANVLTF

j_gene: TRBJ2-1
d_gene: .
len: 12
v_gene: TRBV5-1
abundance: many
CDR3nt: TGCGCCAGCAGCGTGTCCAAAAATGAGCAGTTCTTC
CDR3aa: CASSVSKNEQFF

j_gene: TRBJ2-3
d_gene: TRBD1
len: 15
v_gene: TRBV7-6
abundance: few
CDR3nt: TGTGCCAGCAGCCCGAACACAGGGGGCACAGATACGCAGTATTTT
CDR3aa: CASSPNTGGTDTQYF

j_gene: TRBJ2-5
d_gene: .
len: 13
v_gene: TRBV10-3
abundance: few
CDR3nt: TGTGCCATCAGTGACGGGGGGCGAGAGACCCAGTACTTC
CDR3aa: CAISDGGRETQYF

j_gene: TRBJ2-1
d_gene: TRBD2
len: 18
v_gene: TRBV11-2
abundance: .
CDR3nt: TGTGCCAGCAGCGGAGCGACCCATCTAGCGGGAGGGACGGATGAGCAGTTCTTC
CDR3aa: CASSGATHLAGGTDEQFF

j_gene: TRBJ1-2
d_gene: .
len: 14
v_gene: TRBV7-9
abundance: .
CDR3nt: TGTGCCAGCAGCCCGCCGGGGGCAGACTATGGCTACACCTTC
CDR3aa: CASSPPGADYGYTF

j_gene: TRBJ1-1
d_gene: .
len: 11
v_gene: TRBV29-1
abundance: .
CDR3nt: TGCAGCGAGGGGCGGTACACTGAAGCTTTCTTT
CDR3aa: CSEGRYTEAFF

j_gene: TRBJ2-7
d_gene: TRBD1
len: 15
v_gene: TRBV11-2
abundance: .
CDR3nt: TGTGCCAGCAGCTCCGGGGTCAGGGGGCCCTACGAGCAGTACTTC
CDR3aa: CASSSGVRGPYEQYF

j_gene: TRBJ2-1
d_gene: TRBD1
len: 13
v_gene: TRBV7-6
abundance: many
CDR3nt: TGTGCCAGCAGCTTCGGGACAGAAGGTGAGCAGTTCTTC
CDR3aa: CASSFGTEGEQFF

j_gene: TRBJ2-7
d_gene: .
len: 15
v_gene: TRBV6-2/TRBV6-3
abundance: few
CDR3nt: TGTGCCAGCAGCCTCTGGGAGAGTACCCACTACGAGCAGTACTTC
CDR3aa: CASSLWESTHYEQYF

j_gene: TRBJ2-1
d_gene: .
len: 15
v_gene: TRBV5-1
abundance: .
CDR3nt: TGCGCCAGCAGCTTGGGGCAGGCAACCTACAATGAGCAGTTCTTC
CDR3aa: CASSLGQATYNEQFF

j_gene: TRBJ2-3
d_gene: .
len: 15
v_gene: TRBV11-2
abundance: .
CDR3nt: TGTGCCAGCAATCGGGACCTACCCAACCCAGATACGCAGTATTTT
CDR3aa: CASNRDLPNPDTQYF

j_gene: TRBJ2-1
d_gene: .
len: 14
v_gene: TRBV29-1
abundance: few
CDR3nt: TGCAGCGTTGAAGATCAACAGGAATACAATGAGCAGTTCTTC
CDR3aa: CSVEDQQEYNEQFF

j_gene: TRBJ1-5
d_gene: .
len: 15
v_gene: TRBV19
abundance: .
CDR3nt: TGTGCCAGTAGTATTACCGGGGTAGGGAATCAGCCCCAGCATTTT
CDR3aa: CASSITGVGNQPQHF

j_gene: TRBJ2-7
d_gene: .
len: 16
v_gene: TRBV10-3
abundance: .
CDR3nt: TGTGCCATCAGTGAACCTGGGACGTCGGCAACCTACGAGCAGTACTTC
CDR3aa: CAISEPGTSATYEQYF

j_gene: TRBJ2-7
d_gene: .
len: 16
v_gene: TRBV4-1
abundance: few
CDR3nt: TGCGCCAGCAGCCAAGACATTCGGGATGGTACCTACGAGCAGTACTTC
CDR3aa: CASSQDIRDGTYEQYF

j_gene: TRBJ1-6
d_gene: TRBD1
len: 14
v_gene: TRBV7-9
abundance: few
CDR3nt: TGTGCCAGCAGCTGGACAGGGGGCGATTCACCCCTCCACTTT
CDR3aa: CASSWTGGDSPLHF

j_gene: TRBJ2-1
d_gene: TRBD2
len: 15
v_gene: TRBV12-3/TRBV12-4
abundance: many
CDR3nt: TGTGCCAGCACCTCCGGGACTAGCGGGGCGGATGAGCAGTTCTTC
CDR3aa: CASTSGTSGADEQFF

j_gene: TRBJ2-7
d_gene: .
len: 14
v_gene: TRBV19
abundance: few
CDR3nt: TGTGCCAGTAGTGTGACTGGGAGCTCCTACGAGCAGTACTTC
CDR3aa: CASSVTGSSYEQYF

j_gene: TRBJ1-1
d_gene: .
len: 15
v_gene: TRBV11-2
abundance: .
CDR3nt: TGTGCCAGCAGCTTAGTCTGGGGGAAGAACACTGAAGCTTTCTTT
CDR3aa: CASSLVWGKNTEAFF

j_gene: TRBJ2-1
d_gene: TRBD1
len: 16
v_gene: TRBV20-1
abundance: .
CDR3nt: TGCAGTGCTAGAGTGACAGGGGGAAGACCCTACAATGAGCAGTTCTTC
CDR3aa: CSARVTGGRPYNEQFF

j_gene: TRBJ2-1
d_gene: .
len: 14
v_gene: TRBV19
abundance: many
CDR3nt: TGTGCCAGTAGCCGAGGAGGGGACTACAATGAGCAGTTCTTC
CDR3aa: CASSRGGDYNEQFF

j_gene: TRBJ2-7
d_gene: .
len: 12
v_gene: TRBV29-1
abundance: few
CDR3nt: TGCAGCGTTGAGGAGGACGGCTACGAGCAGTACTTC
CDR3aa: CSVEEDGYEQYF

j_gene: TRBJ2-3
d_gene: TRBD2
len: 16
v_gene: TRBV5-4
abundance: .
CDR3nt: TGTGCCAGCAGCACGAAGGGACTAGCGGGCACAGATACGCAGTATTTT
CDR3aa: CASSTKGLAGTDTQYF

j_gene: TRBJ2-1
d_gene: .
len: 16
v_gene: TRBV5-5
abundance: .
CDR3nt: TGTGCCAGCAGCGGCTGGAGGGGACAGACTTACAATGAGCAGTTCTTC
CDR3aa: CASSGWRGQTYNEQFF

j_gene: TRBJ2-1
d_gene: TRBD2
len: 17
v_gene: TRBV24-1
abundance: .
CDR3nt: TGTGCCACCAGTGATTTCAGTAGCGGGAACGGGGGGTCAATGCAGTTCTTC
CDR3aa: CATSDFSSGNGGSMQFF

j_gene: TRBJ2-7
d_gene: .
len: 12
v_gene: TRBV7-9
abundance: .
CDR3nt: TGTGCCAGCAGCTCCCTAGCGAGCGAGCAGTACTTC
CDR3aa: CASSSLASEQYF

j_gene: TRBJ2-7
d_gene: .
len: 15
v_gene: TRBV20-1
abundance: .
CDR3nt: TGCAGTGCTAGAGTTTCGGAGGGAGCGACCTACGAGCAGTACTTC
CDR3aa: CSARVSEGATYEQYF

j_gene: TRBJ2-5
d_gene: TRBD1
len: 14
v_gene: TRBV7-3
abundance: many
CDR3nt: TGTGCCAGCAGCTTAACAGGGGGCACAGAGACCCAGTACTTC
CDR3aa: CASSLTGGTETQYF

j_gene: TRBJ2-4
d_gene: TRBD1
len: 13
v_gene: TRBV20-1
abundance: few
CDR3nt: TGCAGTGCTAGACCCAGGGGGCGAGTCATTCAGTACTTC
CDR3aa: CSARPRGRVIQYF

j_gene: TRBJ2-1
d_gene: .
len: 14
v_gene: TRBV10-3
abundance: few
CDR3nt: TGTGCCATCAGTGTGGAAGGGACCTACAATGAGCAGTTCTTC
CDR3aa: CAISVEGTYNEQFF

j_gene: TRBJ2-1
d_gene: .
len: 12
v_gene: TRBV7-9
abundance: few
CDR3nt: TGTGCCAGCAGCTTCGGTCGGAATGAGCAGTTCTTC
CDR3aa: CASSFGRNEQFF

j_gene: TRBJ1-2
d_gene: .
len: 14
v_gene: TRBV20-1
abundance: .
CDR3nt: TGCAGTGCTAGGCGGATCGAGACAGGCTATGGCTACACCTTC
CDR3aa: CSARRIETGYGYTF

j_gene: TRBJ1-2
d_gene: TRBD1
len: 16
v_gene: TRBV7-2
abundance: few
CDR3nt: TGTGCCAGCAGCTTATCAACCGGGACAGTTTACCCCGGCTACACCTTC
CDR3aa: CASSLSTGTVYPGYTF

j_gene: TRBJ1-2
d_gene: TRBD1
len: 13
v_gene: TRBV5-6
abundance: .
CDR3nt: TGTGCCAGCGACGGACAGGGAGACTATGGCTACACCTTC
CDR3aa: CASDGQGDYGYTF

j_gene: TRBJ2-1
d_gene: .
len: 17
v_gene: TRBV6-2/TRBV6-3
abundance: .
CDR3nt: TGTGCCAGCAGCTCTCCCCGGAGGGGGGAGGATTACAATGAGCAGTTCTTC
CDR3aa: CASSSPRRGEDYNEQFF

j_gene: TRBJ1-2
d_gene: .
len: 11
v_gene: TRBV29-1
abundance: .
CDR3nt: TGCAGCGTTGGACAGGTGAAAGGCTACACCTTC
CDR3aa: CSVGQVKGYTF

j_gene: TRBJ2-3
d_gene: .
len: 14
v_gene: TRBV6-1
abundance: .
CDR3nt: TGTGCCAGCAGTGAATGGGAGATCACAGATACGCAGTATTTT
CDR3aa: CASSEWEITDTQYF

j_gene: TRBJ2-1
d_gene: .
len: 15
v_gene: TRBV2
abundance: few
CDR3nt: TGTGCCAGCAGTGGTAGCGAATCTCCGTGGAATGAGCAGTTCTTC
CDR3aa: CASSGSESPWNEQFF

j_gene: TRBJ1-1
d_gene: .
len: 13
v_gene: TRBV6-5
abundance: few
CDR3nt: TGTGCCAGCAGTTACTTGGGTGGGACTGAAGCTTTCTTT
CDR3aa: CASSYLGGTEAFF

j_gene: TRBJ2-1
d_gene: TRBD1
len: 16
v_gene: TRBV7-2
abundance: few
CDR3nt: TGTGCCAGCAGCATAACCGGGACAGGAGGGTTGGATGAGCAGTTCTTC
CDR3aa: CASSITGTGGLDEQFF

j_gene: TRBJ2-5
d_gene: TRBD1
len: 14
v_gene: TRBV9
abundance: few
CDR3nt: TGTGCCAGCAGCGAACAGGGGGGCTGGGAGACCCAGTACTTC
CDR3aa: CASSEQGGWETQYF

j_gene: TRBJ2-3
d_gene: .
len: 15
v_gene: TRBV20-1
abundance: .
CDR3nt: TGCAGTGCCCCTACTCGGGACTTGCCCACAGATACGCAGTATTTT
CDR3aa: CSAPTRDLPTDTQYF